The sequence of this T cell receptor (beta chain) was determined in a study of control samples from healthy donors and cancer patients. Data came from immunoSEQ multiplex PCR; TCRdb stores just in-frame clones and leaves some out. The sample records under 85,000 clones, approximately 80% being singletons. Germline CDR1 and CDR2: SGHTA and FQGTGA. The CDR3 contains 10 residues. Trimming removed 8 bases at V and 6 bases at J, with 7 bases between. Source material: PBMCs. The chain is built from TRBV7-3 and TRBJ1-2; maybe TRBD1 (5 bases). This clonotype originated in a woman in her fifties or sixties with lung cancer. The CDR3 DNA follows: TGTGCCAGCTACAGGAATGGCTACACCTTC. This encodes CASYRNGYTF.